These 32 T cell receptor beta chains were sequenced from one sample in a study of T-cell reconstitution after alpha-beta-depleted transplantation in children. This sample's TCRbeta library carried unique molecular identifier barcodes. MiXCR was run by TCRdb on the PCR reads, yielding one entry per CDR3 protein. The data show under 300,000 distinct CDR3 sequences, 9% to 10% seen once. This material consisted of PBMCs from the stem cell graft donor, taken from the stem cell graft. The receptors were sampled from a human donor who donated a stem cell graft to a child with SCID.

This clonotype showed up many times. The rearrangement uses TRBV7-2 and TRBJ1-5, with D hard to call. The V end lost 6 bases, the J end lost 5 bases, and 17 bases lay between the germline ends. The CDR3 totals 15 residues. Germline V gene lookup returns CDR1 SGHTA and CDR2 FQGNSA. The CDR3 region is CASSFSSGQDQPQHF. The CDR3 bases are TGTGCCAGCAGTTTCTCTTCTGGGCAGGATCAGCCCCAGCATTTT.

This clonotype was recorded many times. The chain carries TRBV27 and TRBJ2-7; 8 nucleotides match TRBD2. The CDR3 is made up of 13 amino acids. Trimming cost V 6 bases and J 2 bases; bases outside gene matches: 3. CDR1 and CDR2 from the germline V gene are MNHEY and SMNVEV (reference sequence). Written as DNA, the CDR3 is TGTGCCAGCAGAGATAGCGGGGCCTACGAGCAGTACTTC. The encoded protein is CASRDSGAYEQYF.

The genes are TRBV30 and TRBJ1-6, with 11 bases fitting TRBD1. The J segment lost 8 bases and the V segment lost 7 bases, leaving 4 bases of the junction unmatched. The CDR3 contains 13 residues. The germline V gene encodes CDR1 GTSNPN and CDR2 SVGIG (reference sequence). CDR3 in DNA: TGTGCCTCTCAGGGACAGGGGGATTCACCCCTCCACTTT. It codes for CASQGQGDSPLHF. Complete variable domain (other parts from reference TRBV30 and TRBJ1-6): SQTIHQWPATLVQPVGSPLSLECTVEGTSNPNLYWYRQAAGRGLQLLFYSVGIGQISSEVPQNLSASRPQDRQFILSSKKLLLSDSGFYLCASQGQGDSPLHFGNGTRLTVT.

In its sample, this clonotype was seen many times. V usage is TRBV4-3 and J usage is TRBJ1-6; a possible D gene is TRBD1 (5 bases). The CDR3 runs to 15 residues. Germline CDR1 LGHNA, CDR2 YSLEER. Trimming left V 0 bases short and J 10 bases short, with 13 bases between. This chain's CDR3 is CASSQDPQGRSPLHF. CDR3 in DNA: TGCGCCAGCAGCCAAGATCCCCAGGGTAGGTCACCCCTCCACTTT.

This clonotype was seen repeatedly, ten times or more. The chain is built from TRBV5-1 and TRBJ1-1, with 7 nucleotides matching TRBD1. From germline, CDR1 is SGHRS and CDR2 YFSETQ. V was clipped by 4 bases and J by 4 bases; unmatched bases: 10. The CDR3 totals 15 residues. This CDR3 is CASSPRGGTATEAFF. The DNA for the CDR3 is TGCGCCAGCAGCCCAAGAGGCGGGACAGCCACTGAAGCTTTCTTT.

This clonotype was seen many times. This chain joins TRBV7-2 and TRBJ2-1; 9 bases are a match to TRBD2. Per the germline V gene, CDR1 is SGHTA and CDR2 is FQGNSA. The CDR3 extends over 16 amino acids. J was trimmed by 2 bases and V by 0 bases; bases with no gene match: 2. The CDR3, as DNA: TGTGCCAGCAGCTTAGCTAGCGGGGGCGCCTACAATGAGCAGTTCTTC. Its translation: CASSLASGGAYNEQFF.

This clonotype was recorded at least ten times. The chain carries TRBV27 and TRBJ2-7, with D hard to call. Germline CDR1 and CDR2: MNHEY and SMNVEV (reference sequence). Trimming took 5 bases from V and 0 from J, leaving 20 bases between them. This CDR3 is 17 amino acids long. CDR3 DNA: TGTGCCAGCAGTCAATCCACCGATATAGGAGCCTCCTACGAGCAGTACTTC. It specifies CASSQSTDIGASYEQYF.

This clonotype appeared a few times. The genes are TRBV30 and TRBJ1-1; no clear D gene. CDR1 and CDR2 from the germline V gene are GTSNPN and SVGIG (reference sequence). This CDR3 contains 14 residues. V was clipped by 0 bases and J by 5 bases, with 13 bases between them. The CDR3 DNA is TGTGCCTGGAGTGTAAAGGGCTCGGGAACTGAAGCTTTCTTT. This codes for CAWSVKGSGTEAFF.

This clonotype was counted ten times or more. An end of the junction does not agree with germline; a read error may underlie this. This chain connects TRBV20-1 to TRBJ2-5; D call uncertain. The CDR3 extends over 14 amino acids. The V gene's germline CDR1 is DFQATT and CDR2 SNEGSKA (reference sequence). The CDR3 DNA sequence: TGCAGTGCTAGAGAAGGGCCTTACCAGGAGACCCAGTACTTC. Protein: CSAREGPYQETQYF.

In nucleotides, the CDR3 is TGCGCCAGCAGCTTGGCCCCGAGGGGGGCCTCCTACGAGCAGTACTTC. It translates to CASSLAPRGASYEQYF. V and J are TRBV5-1 and TRBJ2-7; either TRBD1 or TRBD2 may fit D (6 bases each). The CDR3 is made up of 16 amino acids. Germline-derived CDR1 and CDR2 are SGHRS and YFSETQ. With 0 bases removed from V and 0 bases from J, the gap between germline ends came to 13 bases.

This clonotype has a count of ten or more. The chain is built from TRBV6-5 and TRBJ2-2; 10 nucleotides agree with TRBD1. Unmatched junction bases numbered 4, after V lost 0 bases and J lost 6 bases. The CDR3 loop spans 16 amino acids. Germline V CDR1 and CDR2: MNHEY, SVGAGI. The CDR3 protein is CASSYSTGGYPGELFF. As DNA, the CDR3 is TGTGCCAGCAGTTACTCGACAGGGGGCTATCCCGGGGAGCTGTTTTTT.

This clonotype was seen at least ten times. The chain links TRBV5-1 to TRBJ1-2, with TRBD1 matching 8 bases. The CDR3 extends over 14 amino acids. Germline CDR1 reads SGHRS; CDR2 reads YFSETQ. J lost 4 bases, V lost 3 bases, and 5 bases had no gene match. CDR3 sequence: CASSSGGESYGYTF. CDR3 sequence (DNA): TGCGCCAGCAGCTCAGGGGGCGAATCCTATGGCTACACCTTC.

In its sample, this clonotype was seen many times. CDR3 sequence reads: CASSVTGLPNTGELFF. DNA for the CDR3: TGTGCCAGCAGTGTAACAGGGCTTCCGAACACCGGGGAGCTGTTTTTT. The J gene is TRBJ2-2, the V gene TRBV27; D may be TRBD1 (6 bases). Deletions cut 5 bases from V and 0 bases from J, with 13 bases between. Germline V gene lookup returns CDR1 MNHEY and CDR2 SMNVEV (reference sequence). The CDR3 has 16 residues.

This clonotype was seen many times. The chain recombines TRBV2 with TRBJ2-5; a weak D match, TRBD2 (6 bases). The CDR3 consists of 13 residues. Trimming stripped 7 bases from V and 3 bases from J, with 12 bases between. Germline-derived CDR1 and CDR2 are SNHLY and FYNNEI. The CDR3 reads CASKMTSEETQYF. The CDR3 DNA follows: TGTGCCAGCAAGATGACTAGTGAAGAGACCCAGTACTTC. The full variable domain, in which reference TRBV2 and TRBJ2-5 provide the parts outside the CDR3, is EPEVTQTPSHQVTQMGQEVILRCVPISNHLYFYWYRQILGQKVEFLVSFYNNEISEKSEIFDDQFSVERPDGSNFTLKIRSTKLEDSAMYFCASKMTSEETQYFGPGTRLLVL.

Many counts were recorded for this clonotype. Germline and junction disagree at one end, which may indicate a read error. This sequence joins TRBV5-1 and TRBJ2-1; maybe TRBD2 (5 bases). Germline CDR1 SGHRS, CDR2 YFSETQ. This CDR3 contains 15 residues. CDR3 in amino acids: CASSLEAVDYNEQFF. CDR3 coding DNA: TGCGCCAGCAGTTTGGAGGCCGTCGACTACAATGAGCAGTTCTTC. Supplemented by reference TRBV5-1 and TRBJ2-1, the full variable domain reads KAGVTQTPRYLIKTRGQQVTLSCSPISGHRSVSWYQQTPGQGLQFLFEYFSETQRNKGNFPGRFSGRQFSNSRSEMNVSTLELGDSALYLCASSLEAVDYNEQFFGPGTRLTVL.

This clonotype came up many times. The rearrangement joins TRBV12-3 or TRBV12-4 to TRBJ2-3; TRBD1 aligns across 11 bases. CDR3 length: 14 amino acids. The V and J ends lost 6 bases and 4 bases, in that order; junction bases with no gene match: 3. The DNA for the CDR3 is TGTGCCAGCAGCACGGGACAGGGGGCAGATACGCAGTATTTT. Protein sequence: CASSTGQGADTQYF.

The count of this clonotype is one. This chain joins TRBV15 and TRBJ2-2, with 8 bases aligning to TRBD1. The germline CDR1 and CDR2 sequences are LNHNV and YYDKDF (reference sequence). The CDR3 is made up of 18 amino acids. V shed 0 bases and J 5 bases; nucleotides not matched to a gene: 11. The CDR3 sequence is CATSRDLQGEKPTGELFF. The DNA of the CDR3 is TGTGCCACCAGCAGAGACCTACAGGGGGAAAAGCCGACCGGGGAGCTGTTTTTT. Full variable domain (outside the CDR3, taken from reference TRBV15 and TRBJ2-2): DAMVIQNPRYQVTQFGKPVTLSCSQTLNHNVMYWYQQKSSQAPKLLFHYYDKDFNNEADTPDNFQSRRPNTSFCFLDIRSPGLGDTAMYLCATSRDLQGEKPTGELFFGEGSRLTVL.

This clonotype was detected ten times or more. The gene calls are TRBV20-1 and TRBJ1-2; TRBD1 is a possible D gene (6 bases). Germline V gives CDR1 DFQATT, CDR2 SNEGSKA (reference sequence). Trimming cost V 6 bases and J 8 bases, with 19 bases left between them. The CDR3 runs 13 residues. The CDR3 nucleotides are TGCAGTGCCAGACTATCGACAGGACAGGGCTACACCTTC. Translating gives CSARLSTGQGYTF.

This clonotype was observed a handful of times. The chain carries TRBV4-2 and TRBJ2-1, with 15 bases fitting TRBD2. Germline values: CDR1 LGHNA, CDR2 YNFKEQ. The CDR3 runs to 17 residues. With V trimmed by 2 bases and J by 12 bases, 11 bases remained unmatched. The CDR3 spells CASSQPAGLAGGFGQFF. The CDR3 DNA reads TGTGCCAGCAGCCAACCAGCGGGACTAGCGGGGGGATTTGGGCAGTTCTTC.

In its sample, this clonotype was seen many times. The chain combines TRBV19 with TRBJ1-2; maybe TRBD1 (6 bases). CDR1 and CDR2 from the germline V gene are LNHDA and SQIVND (reference sequence). The CDR3 consists of 14 residues. Trimming left V 5 bases short and J 3 bases short, with 13 bases between. CDR3 loop: CASSPTTGHYGYTF. The CDR3 DNA follows: TGTGCCAGTAGTCCTACGACAGGTCACTATGGCTACACCTTC. The full variable domain, rest sourced from reference TRBV19 and TRBJ1-2, is DGGITQSPKYLFRKEGQNVTLSCEQNLNHDAMYWYRQDPGQGLRLIYYSQIVNDFQKGDIAEGYSVSREKKESFPLTVTSAQKNPTAFYLCASSPTTGHYGYTFGSGTRLTVV.

This clonotype was detected ten times or more. V and J are TRBV20-1 and TRBJ2-1; 15 positions agree with TRBD2. The CDR3 extends over 16 amino acids. J was trimmed by 6 bases and V by 6 bases; bases with no gene match: 9. Germline lookup yields CDR1 DFQATT and CDR2 SNEGSKA (reference sequence). The CDR3 sequence: CSAPRTSGGAFNEQFF. The DNA of the CDR3 is TGCAGTGCCCCCCGGACTAGCGGGGGGGCGTTCAATGAGCAGTTCTTC.

The table lists this clonotype with a few counts. V and J are TRBV12-3 or TRBV12-4 and TRBJ1-1; D remains ambiguous. With 3 bases removed from V and 0 bases from J, the gap between germline ends came to 17 bases. This CDR3 spans 17 amino acids. CDR3 nucleotide sequence: TGTGCCAGCAGTTTTTCATTATGGAAATCGTTGAACACTGAAGCTTTCTTT. Its protein product is CASSFSLWKSLNTEAFF.

This clonotype was recorded many times. The gene calls are TRBV5-1 and TRBJ1-1; tentative D call: TRBD1 (5 bases). This CDR3 comprises 15 residues. V dropped 0 bases and J dropped 5 bases, with 14 bases sitting between them. Germline CDR1 is SGHRS and CDR2 is YFSETQ. The CDR3 spells CASSLDSGSGTEAFF. The CDR3 DNA reads as TGCGCCAGCAGCTTGGATTCAGGGTCCGGTACTGAAGCTTTCTTT. Full variable domain (rest looked up from reference TRBV5-1 and TRBJ1-1): KAGVTQTPRYLIKTRGQQVTLSCSPISGHRSVSWYQQTPGQGLQFLFEYFSETQRNKGNFPGRFSGRQFSNSRSEMNVSTLELGDSALYLCASSLDSGSGTEAFFGQGTRLTVV.

The table lists this clonotype with many counts. The chain joins TRBV5-1 to TRBJ2-1, with D unclear. CDR3 length equals 14 residues. The V and J ends lost 0 bases and 3 bases respectively, with 7 bases between them. Per the germline V gene, CDR1 is SGHRS and CDR2 is YFSETQ. Here the CDR3 reads CASSLEPFYNEQFF. In nucleotides, the CDR3 is TGCGCCAGCAGCTTGGAGCCATTCTACAATGAGCAGTTCTTC.

This clonotype was seen many times. The gene calls are TRBV5-1 and TRBJ2-2; no firm D call. Germline V gives CDR1 SGHRS, CDR2 YFSETQ. Trimming took 6 bases from V and 0 from J, leaving 9 bases between them. The CDR3 covers 14 residues. CDR3 DNA sequence: TGCGCCAGCATTGAAATACCGAACACCGGGGAGCTGTTTTTT. Protein product: CASIEIPNTGELFF.

Many counts were recorded for this clonotype. The chain carries TRBV9 and TRBJ1-2; 9 bases fit TRBD1. There are 14 residues in the CDR3. Looked up from germline, CDR1 is SGDLS and CDR2 is YYNGEE. V shed 4 bases and J 8 bases; nucleotides not matched to a gene: 9. CDR3 bases: TGTGCCAGCAGCTCCCAACAGGGGGCAAGGGGCTACACCTTC. Its translation: CASSSQQGARGYTF.

This clonotype was recorded many times. V usage is TRBV9 and J usage is TRBJ2-2, with D unclear. The germline CDR1 and CDR2 sequences are SGDLS and YYNGEE. The CDR3 sequence is 14 residues long. Trimming shortened V by 4 bases and J by 4 bases, and 11 bases separated the two germline ends. CDR3: CASSLPGPTGELFF. The DNA for the CDR3 is TGTGCCAGCAGCCTGCCCGGCCCCACCGGGGAGCTGTTTTTT. Combining the CDR3 with reference TRBV9 and TRBJ2-2 gives the whole variable domain DSGVTQTPKHLITATGQRVTLRCSPRSGDLSVYWYQQSLDQGLQFLIQYYNGEERAKGNILERFSAQQFPDLHSELNLSSLELGDSALYFCASSLPGPTGELFFGEGSRLTVL.

This clonotype has ten or more counts. The chain joins TRBV5-1 to TRBJ2-1; 7 bases align to TRBD1. The junction had 10 bases not matched to a gene; V was cut back by 4 bases and J by 6 bases. CDR3 size: 15 residues. Germline CDR1 and CDR2: SGHRS and YFSETQ. DNA for the CDR3: TGCGCCAGCAGCCGAGAAACCGGGACAGTCAATGAGCAGTTCTTC. This encodes CASSRETGTVNEQFF.

This clonotype has ten or more counts. The J gene is TRBJ2-5, the V gene TRBV15; no clear D gene. V lost 0 bases to trimming and J lost 7 bases, with 6 bases between them. CDR1 is LNHNV, CDR2 YYDKDF, per germline (reference sequence). CDR3 length: 12 amino acids. The CDR3: CATSRDRATQYF. The CDR3, as DNA: TGTGCCACCAGCAGAGATCGAGCGACCCAGTACTTC.

This clonotype was detected ten times or more. V gene TRBV4-1 combines with J gene TRBJ2-3, with TRBD1 identical over 8 bases. The CDR3 is made up of 15 amino acids. V was pared by 7 bases and J by 0 bases, with 6 bases of the junction left unmatched. The germline CDR1 and CDR2 sequences are MGHRA and YSYEKL. This chain's CDR3 is CASNMDRASTDTQYF. CDR3 sequence (DNA): TGCGCCAGCAACATGGACAGGGCTAGCACAGATACGCAGTATTTT.

This clonotype came up a few times. The chain employs TRBV28 and TRBJ1-1; possible D gene TRBD1, 6 bases. The CDR3 is 12 residues long. Germline V CDR1 and CDR2: MDHEN, SYDVKM. The germline V and J ends were trimmed by 7 bases and 6 bases, with 12 bases remaining between them. CDR3 sequence: CASIDEGAEAFF. The CDR3 coding sequence is TGTGCCAGCATCGATGAGGGGGCTGAAGCTTTCTTT.

Ten or more counts support this clonotype. The CDR3 region is CASSSPAAMNTEAFF. As DNA, the CDR3 is TGTGCCAGCAGCTCTCCCGCAGCTATGAACACTGAAGCTTTCTTT. The V call is TRBV7-9, the J call TRBJ1-1; no firm D call. Trimming stripped 4 bases from V and 0 bases from J, with 12 bases between. CDR1 and CDR2 (germline): SEHNR, FQNEAQ (reference sequence). The CDR3 runs to 15 residues.